This TCR beta chain was documented in a study of CD8+ T cells in alopecia areata. Study-level background: The duration of tofacitinib was 6 to 18 months, with 6 months off drug afterward.

A FACSAria was used to sort CD4+ and CD8+ T cells. These cells came from PBMCs. Study observations and caveats: Sequencing of scalp samples also includes resident alphabeta T cells from normal skin. For lesional scalp, especially alopecia totalis/universalis, clonality was higher than in normal scalp.

RNA extraction was followed by reverse transcription into cDNA, which acted as the sequencing template. Here immunoSEQ multiplex PCR was the method, and the copy in TCRdb shows in-frame clones only, minus some. In the table there are under 250,000 clones, more than 45% of which are singletons. This clone was counted between two and nine times. The antigen remains undetermined. The receptor was isolated from a human donor with alopecia areata. The sample here was CD4+ T cells sorted from blood, taken at week 0.

CDR3 nucleotide sequence: TGTGCCTCCCAATACGGGGACGGCTACGAGCAGTACTTC. This gives the protein CASQYGDGYEQYF. The chain is built from TRBV2 and TRBJ2-7; D is perhaps TRBD1 or TRBD2 (5 bases each). Looked up from germline, CDR1 is SNHLY and CDR2 is FYNNEI. V was cut by 11 bases and J by 3 bases, with 17 bases left in between. CDR3 length: 13 amino acids.